One and the same sample provided the 18 T cell receptor beta chains below, sequenced in a study of T cells and copy number aberrations in small-cell lung cancer. Assay: immunoSEQ multiplex PCR; the TCRdb copy retains only in-frame clones and omits some. The sample records around 2,400 clones, around 79% being singletons. The sample consisted of normal tissue next to the tumor. Receptors originate from a man between 60 and 75 years old with small cell lung cancer.

V usage is TRBV5-6 and J usage is TRBJ1-2, with 8 bases lining up with TRBD1. V gave up 4 bases and J gave up 6 bases; unmatched junction bases: 8. Germline CDR1 and CDR2: SGHDT and YYEEEE. This CDR3 contains 14 residues. The CDR3 DNA follows: TGTGCCAGCAGCCCGGGGACAGGAATCCATGGCTACACCTTC. It translates to CASSPGTGIHGYTF.

This chain joins TRBV29-1 and TRBJ2-1, with 7 nucleotides matching TRBD1. V lost 8 bases to trimming and J lost 3 bases; unmatched junction nucleotides: 7. Germline loops: CDR1 SQVTM, CDR2 ANQGSEA. CDR3 size: 13 residues. The CDR3 bases are TGCAGCTTCCGGACAGGCGACTACAATGAGCAGTTCTTC. It translates to CSFRTGDYNEQFF.

V usage is TRBV5-1 and J usage is TRBJ1-3; 11 positions match TRBD1. There are 16 residues in the CDR3. The V gene end was trimmed by 3 bases and the J gene end by 1 base; junction bases not matched to a gene: 3. Germline CDR1 is SGHRS and CDR2 is YFSETQ. This CDR3 reads CASSSGQGGSGNTIYF. The DNA of the CDR3 is TGCGCCAGCAGCTCGGGACAGGGGGGTTCTGGAAACACCATATATTTT.

The genes are TRBV11-2 and TRBJ1-4; possible D gene TRBD1, 5 bases. The CDR3 has 14 amino acids. The V gene lost 1 base and the J gene lost 8 bases, with 11 bases spanning the gap. The germline CDR1 and CDR2 sequences are SGHAT and FQNNGV. Here the CDR3 DNA reads TGTGCCAGCAGCTTAGGTTCGGGGCGGGAAAAACTGTTTTTT. Its protein product is CASSLGSGREKLFF.

The rearrangement joins TRBV11-2 to TRBJ2-5; D gene ambiguous. The CDR3 sequence is 14 residues long. Germline loops: CDR1 SGHAT, CDR2 FQNNGV. With 0 bases removed from V and 5 bases from J, the gap between germline ends came to 10 bases. The CDR3 loop reads CASSLDRAVETQYF. The CDR3 DNA reads TGTGCCAGCAGCTTAGATAGGGCAGTTGAGACCCAGTACTTC. Full variable domain (rest looked up from reference TRBV11-2 and TRBJ2-5): EAGVAQSPRYKIIEKRQSVAFWCNPISGHATLYWYQQILGQGPKLLIQFQNNGVVDDSQLPKDRFSAERLKGVDSTLKIQPAKLEDSAVYLCASSLDRAVETQYFGPGTRLLVL.

The chain carries TRBV14 and TRBJ2-2; a weak D match, TRBD2 (6 bases). Trimming removed 0 bases from V and 0 bases from J, with 14 bases in between. This CDR3 is built from 18 residues. The germline gives CDR1 SGHDN, CDR2 FVKESK. DNA for the CDR3: TGTGCCAGCAGCCAAGACTTGGGGACTTTCGCGAACACCGGGGAGCTGTTTTTT. Translated: CASSQDLGTFANTGELFF.

This clone was recorded only once. The rearrangement links TRBV9 to TRBJ2-1; D remains unclear. V was trimmed by 0 bases and J by 6 bases, leaving 10 bases between them. Germline V CDR1 and CDR2: SGDLS, YYNGEE. CDR3 length: 14 amino acids. CDR3 sequence: CASSVGQIGNEQFF. Here the CDR3 DNA reads TGTGCCAGCAGCGTAGGGCAGATTGGCAATGAGCAGTTCTTC.

This chain links TRBV23-1 with TRBJ1-5; no definite D call. TRBV23-1 qualifies as an ORF whose function is uncertain. V shed 10 bases and J shed 7 bases, with 14 bases lying between them. The length of the CDR3 is 12 residues. The CDR3 loop reads CATPGGEQPQHF. The CDR3 DNA is TGCGCCACCCCCGGCGGGGAGCAGCCCCAGCATTTT.

V usage is TRBV19 and J usage is TRBJ2-2; TRBD1 is a possible D gene (5 bases). CDR1 LNHDA and CDR2 SQIVND come from the germline V gene (reference sequence). Trimming pared 3 bases from V and 5 bases from J, leaving 13 bases between. The CDR3 is 15 residues long. The CDR3 protein is CASSIGEPGTGELFF. The CDR3, as DNA: TGTGCCAGTAGTATTGGGGAACCAGGGACCGGGGAGCTGTTTTTT.

The chain combines TRBV9 with TRBJ2-5, with 8 bases identical to TRBD2. Trimming cost V 5 bases and J 3 bases; bases outside gene matches: 6. CDR1 and CDR2 (germline): SGDLS, YYNGEE. The CDR3 is 14 residues long. This CDR3 reads CASSSLAGEETQYF. CDR3 nucleotide sequence: TGTGCCAGCAGTTCCCTAGCGGGCGAAGAGACCCAGTACTTC.

This rearrangement joins TRBV29-1 to TRBJ2-1; D gene ambiguous. The CDR3 loop spans 13 amino acids. Germline CDR1 reads SQVTM; CDR2 reads ANQGSEA. Trimming took off 7 bases at V and 0 bases at J, with 10 bases between the two ends. CDR3 region: CSGDRDSYNEQFF. In DNA, the CDR3 is TGCAGCGGGGATAGAGACTCCTACAATGAGCAGTTCTTC.

This clone was seen more than once but under ten times. J is TRBJ2-1 and V is TRBV7-8; 10 nucleotides align to TRBD2. This CDR3 comprises 16 residues. Germline CDR1 and CDR2: SGHVS and FQNEAQ. The V and J ends lost 1 base and 6 bases, in that order; junction bases with no gene match: 6. CDR3 bases: TGTGCCAGCAGCTTAGTGCTAGCGGGAGTGATCAATGAGCAGTTCTTC. Amino acid sequence: CASSLVLAGVINEQFF.

The chain employs TRBV6-4 and TRBJ2-5, with 9 bases identical to TRBD2. The V and J ends lost 4 bases and 5 bases, in that order; junction bases with no gene match: 8. CDR1 MRHNA and CDR2 SNTAGT come from the germline V gene. The CDR3 contains 15 residues. The CDR3 loop is CASSVTGTSRETQYF. CDR3 nucleotide sequence: TGTGCCAGCAGTGTCACCGGGACTAGCCGGGAGACCCAGTACTTC.

This chain connects TRBV4-2 to TRBJ2-1, with 9 bases matching TRBD1. Germline-derived CDR1 and CDR2 are LGHNA and YNFKEQ. CDR3 length: 16 amino acids. V was clipped by 0 bases and J by 4 bases; unmatched bases: 4. The chain's CDR3 is CASSQEQGASYNEQFF. The DNA for the CDR3 is TGTGCCAGCAGCCAAGAACAGGGGGCTTCATACAATGAGCAGTTCTTC.

In its sample, this clone ranks as large. The chain recombines TRBV9 with TRBJ1-1; 7 bases are shared with TRBD1. CDR1 is SGDLS and CDR2 is YYNGEE in the germline V gene. CDR3 size: 12 residues. The junction had 7 bases not matched to a gene; V was cut back by 3 bases and J by 11 bases. The CDR3 sequence: CASSGDSLQAFF. CDR3 sequence (DNA): TGTGCCAGCAGCGGGGACAGCCTCCAGGCTTTCTTT.

Only a few counts were recorded for this clone. The rearrangement joins TRBV7-9 to TRBJ2-2, with 12 bases matching TRBD2. Germline CDR1 SEHNR, CDR2 FQNEAQ (reference sequence). This CDR3 comprises 15 residues. Trimming took 4 bases from V and 7 from J; bases not matched to a gene: 4. The CDR3 DNA reads TGTGCCAGCAGCTCGACTAGCGGGAGTCGCGGGGAGCTGTTTTTT. Its translation: CASSSTSGSRGELFF. Based on the CDR3 plus reference TRBV7-9 and TRBJ2-2, the full variable domain is DTGVSQNPRHKITKRGQNVTFRCDPISEHNRLYWYRQTLGQGPEFLTYFQNEAQLEKSRLLSDRFSAERPKGSFSTLEIQRTEQGDSAMYLCASSSTSGSRGELFFGEGSRLTVL.

There are a few counts of this clone. This chain links TRBV25-1 with TRBJ2-1, with D possibly being TRBD1 or TRBD2 (5 bases each). Germline CDR1 MGHDK, CDR2 SYGVNS. V lost 5 bases and J lost 5, with 22 bases in between. CDR3 length: 17 amino acids. Here the CDR3 DNA reads TGTGCCAGCAGTTCCCAAACGTGGGACGGAGTCGACAATGAGCAGTTCTTC. It yields the protein CASSSQTWDGVDNEQFF.

This clone was counted a few times. The chain is built from TRBV25-1 and TRBJ1-5; possibly TRBD1 for D (5 bases). The CDR3 sequence is 14 residues long. The V and J ends lost 5 bases and 0 bases respectively, with 8 bases between them. CDR1 is MGHDK, CDR2 SYGVNS, per germline. For the CDR3, the DNA is TGTGCCAGCAGTAGAGGGGATAGCAATCAGCCCCAGCATTTT. Its protein is CASSRGDSNQPQHF.